What follows are 25 T cell receptor beta chains derived from one specimen sequenced in a study of cytomegalovirus exposure and HLA in healthy donors. PCR used 60 Vbeta primers and 13 Jbeta primers. The repertoire was sequenced with immunoSEQ multiplex PCR; TCRdb's copy has only in-frame clones and lacks some. The sample includes about 78,000 clones, about 88% seen only once; the top ten take roughly 2.3%. The sample consisted of PBMCs. The source is a woman between 45 and 60 years old in good health and CMV-seronegative.

This chain joins TRBV6-1 and TRBJ1-3; tentative D call: TRBD1 (5 bases). The CDR3 is 13 amino acids. Looked up from germline, CDR1 is MNHNS and CDR2 is SASEGT. Trimming removed 9 bases at V and 3 bases at J, with 12 bases between. The CDR3 region is CASILTGGNTIYF. In nucleotides, the CDR3 is TGTGCCAGTATCCTAACAGGTGGAAACACCATATATTTT.

The chain is built from TRBV28 and TRBJ2-4, with D uncertain. Trimming removed 2 bases at V and 0 bases at J, with 8 bases between. The CDR3 spans 15 residues. The germline V gene encodes CDR1 MDHEN and CDR2 SYDVKM. The CDR3 spells CASSLRQVAKNIQYF. The CDR3 nucleotides read TGTGCCAGCAGTTTACGGCAGGTAGCCAAAAACATTCAGTACTTC.

The chain carries TRBV5-1 and TRBJ1-3; TRBD1 is a possible D gene (6 bases). V lost 0 bases and J lost 10, with 11 bases in between. Germline V gene data show CDR1 as SGHRS and CDR2 as YFSETQ. The CDR3 totals 13 residues. The CDR3 DNA follows: TGCGCCAGCAGCTTGGCAGGGGAGAGGACCATATATTTT. This sequence encodes CASSLAGERTIYF.

V gene TRBV5-6 combines with J gene TRBJ1-1; 8 bases match TRBD1. Germline V lookup: CDR1 SGHDT, CDR2 YYEEEE. V was pared by 4 bases and J by 3 bases, with 11 bases of the junction left unmatched. The CDR3 contains 16 residues. CDR3 DNA sequence: TGTGCCAGCAGCACTGGACAGGGTTTAAGGGACACTGAAGCTTTCTTT. Translated, it gives CASSTGQGLRDTEAFF.

V is TRBV27 and J is TRBJ2-1; TRBD2 agrees at 8 bases. The V gene end was trimmed by 2 bases and the J gene end by 5 bases; junction bases not matched to a gene: 17. This CDR3 is built from 19 residues. Germline V gene lookup returns CDR1 MNHEY and CDR2 SMNVEV (reference sequence). The CDR3 protein is CASSLGAGGRPLAHNEQFF. DNA of the CDR3: TGTGCCAGCAGTTTAGGGGCGGGGGGCCGACCCTTAGCCCACAATGAGCAGTTCTTC.

The chain couples TRBV11-2 to TRBJ2-1; D perhaps matches TRBD2 (5 bases). Between the trimmed V and J ends, which lost 1 base and 3 bases, there was a span of 16 bases. This CDR3 spans 17 amino acids. Germline lookup yields CDR1 SGHAT and CDR2 FQNNGV. In DNA form, the CDR3 reads TGTGCCAGCAGCTTAGGGGAGTTCCCGGGCGGCTACAATGAGCAGTTCTTC. Residues: CASSLGEFPGGYNEQFF.

The chain recombines TRBV27 with TRBJ1-5; tentatively, D is TRBD1 (6 bases). Trimming took 4 bases from V and 6 from J, leaving 13 bases between them. This CDR3 comprises 14 residues. CDR1 is MNHEY and CDR2 is SMNVEV in the germline V gene (reference sequence). The CDR3 nucleotides are TGTGCCAGCAGTTCCACGGGGGGGCCTCAGCCCCAGCATTTT. This gives the protein CASSSTGGPQPQHF.

This clone showed up just once. V and J are TRBV14 and TRBJ1-6; 8 bases are shared with TRBD1. CDR1 and CDR2 (germline): SGHDN, FVKESK. The ends lost 3 bases at V and 2 bases at J; junction bases unmatched: 3. The CDR3 contains 16 residues. This chain's CDR3 is CASSHQGAPYNSPLHF. The DNA for the CDR3 is TGTGCCAGCAGCCATCAGGGGGCCCCCTATAATTCACCCCTCCACTTT.

V gene TRBV18 combines with J gene TRBJ1-6; the D is unclear. There are 15 residues in the CDR3. Germline V gene data show CDR1 as KGHSH and CDR2 as LQKENI. V lost 0 bases, J lost 1 base, and 4 bases lay in between. DNA of the CDR3: TGTGCCAGCTCACCACCGAGATCCTATAATTCACCCCTCCACTTT. It encodes CASSPPRSYNSPLHF.

The chain couples TRBV18 to TRBJ1-4, with 8 bases fitting TRBD1. Germline-derived CDR1 and CDR2 are KGHSH and LQKENI. The length of the CDR3 is 15 residues. The V segment lost 6 bases and the J segment 8 bases; nucleotides outside the gene matches: 11. The DNA of the CDR3 is TGTGCCAGCTCCGCCGACAGGGGCCCCGCGGAAAAACTGTTTTTT. It yields the protein CASSADRGPAEKLFF.

The chain carries TRBV5-1 and TRBJ2-2, with 7 bases that match TRBD2. CDR3 length: 16 residues. With V trimmed by 5 bases and J by 2 bases, 9 bases remained unmatched. In germline, CDR1 is SGHRS, CDR2 YFSETQ. The CDR3 DNA sequence: TGCGCCAGCAGTCCGAGTCTAGCGGCCAACACCGGGGAGCTGTTTTTT. As protein: CASSPSLAANTGELFF. Using reference TRBV5-1 and TRBJ2-2 for the parts outside the CDR3, the full variable domain is KAGVTQTPRYLIKTRGQQVTLSCSPISGHRSVSWYQQTPGQGLQFLFEYFSETQRNKGNFPGRFSGRQFSNSRSEMNVSTLELGDSALYLCASSPSLAANTGELFFGEGSRLTVL.

This chain connects TRBV15 to TRBJ2-1, with 7 nucleotides matching TRBD1. The germline CDR1 and CDR2 sequences are LNHNV and YYDKDF (reference sequence). This CDR3 has 17 amino acids. The junction had 9 bases not matched to a gene; V was cut back by 0 bases and J by 4 bases. CDR3 DNA sequence: TGTGCCACCAGCAGAGATCTGTCGACAGGGTTGTACAATGAGCAGTTCTTC. Its translation: CATSRDLSTGLYNEQFF.

This chain joins TRBV18 and TRBJ2-1; 9 positions match TRBD2. The length of the CDR3 is 15 residues. The J segment lost 4 bases and the V segment lost 2 bases, leaving 3 bases of the junction unmatched. Germline assignment: CDR1 KGHSH and CDR2 LQKENI. CDR3 sequence: CASSPALAGYNEQFF. The CDR3 region has the DNA TGTGCCAGCTCACCAGCCCTAGCGGGATACAATGAGCAGTTCTTC.

This sequence joins TRBV11-2 and TRBJ2-5; 7 bases are a match to TRBD1. CDR3 size: 14 residues. From germline, CDR1 is SGHAT and CDR2 FQNNGV. The V gene end was trimmed by 5 bases and the J gene end by 3 bases; junction bases not matched to a gene: 6. The CDR3 DNA reads as TGTGCCAGCAGCCTAAGGGGGCGCGAAGAGACCCAGTACTTC. Its translation is CASSLRGREETQYF.

V and J are TRBV5-1 and TRBJ2-2; possible D gene TRBD1, 6 bases. The germline gives CDR1 SGHRS, CDR2 YFSETQ. This CDR3 contains 16 residues. Trimming took off 0 bases at V and 5 bases at J, with 14 bases between the two ends. The CDR3 DNA is TGCGCCAGCAGCTTGGATTTGGGCAGGGGAACCGGGGAGCTGTTTTTT. It is translated as CASSLDLGRGTGELFF.

The chain employs TRBV10-3 and TRBJ1-1; TRBD1 agrees at 9 bases. CDR1 and CDR2 (germline): ENHRY, SYGVKD. CDR3 length: 15 amino acids. With V trimmed by 6 bases and J by 2 bases, 7 bases remained unmatched. The CDR3 loop reads CAISEGQGRNTEAFF. The CDR3, as DNA: TGTGCCATCAGCGAGGGACAGGGTAGAAACACTGAAGCTTTCTTT.

The chain recombines TRBV4-3 with TRBJ1-3, with 7 nucleotides matching TRBD1. The germline gives CDR1 LGHNA, CDR2 YSLEER. The CDR3 totals 15 residues. V gave up 0 bases and J gave up 4 bases; unmatched junction bases: 3. Written as DNA, the CDR3 is TGCGCCAGCAGCCAAGACTCGGGACAGGGAAACACCATATATTTT. It codes for CASSQDSGQGNTIYF.

CDR3 residues: CASSVLTGGGRIGYTF. The DNA for the CDR3 is TGTGCCAGCAGCGTTTTGACAGGGGGCGGAAGAATTGGCTACACCTTC. This sequence joins TRBV9 and TRBJ1-2; TRBD1 agrees at 10 bases. From germline, CDR1 is SGDLS and CDR2 YYNGEE. CDR3 length equals 16 residues. V shed 2 bases and J 7 bases; nucleotides not matched to a gene: 11.

The gene calls are TRBV19 and TRBJ2-7; D possibly corresponds to TRBD1 (6 bases). The CDR3 loop spans 16 amino acids. CDR1 is LNHDA and CDR2 is SQIVND in the germline V gene (reference sequence). V lost 1 base, J lost 0 bases, and 13 bases lay in between. This CDR3 is CASSIGPGVPSYEQYF. The CDR3 coding sequence is TGTGCCAGTAGTATAGGGCCAGGGGTACCCTCCTACGAGCAGTACTTC.

CDR3 DNA sequence: TGTGCCAGTAAGAGGCCGGGGGGGCCCGGGGAGCTGTTTTTT. This translates into CASKRPGGPGELFF. The genes are TRBV19 and TRBJ2-2; 8 bases agree with TRBD2. The junction had 7 bases not matched to a gene; V was cut back by 7 bases and J by 6 bases. The CDR3 length is 14 residues. Germline CDR1 and CDR2: LNHDA and SQIVND (reference sequence).

The V gene is TRBV2, the J gene TRBJ1-2; D remains ambiguous. CDR3 size: 12 residues. The germline CDR1 and CDR2 sequences are SNHLY and FYNNEI. V lost 4 bases and J lost 4, with 7 bases in between. The chain's CDR3 is CASSGGRYGYTF. The CDR3 DNA reads TGTGCCAGCAGTGGAGGGCGCTATGGCTACACCTTC.

The chain employs TRBV18 and TRBJ1-1; the D gene is possibly TRBD1 (6 bases). V was trimmed by 4 bases and J by 3 bases, leaving 15 bases between them. The CDR3 covers 15 residues. Looked up from germline, CDR1 is KGHSH and CDR2 is LQKENI. DNA for the CDR3: TGTGCCAGCTCACGCCCCGGGACATTGGACACTGAAGCTTTCTTT. Its translation is CASSRPGTLDTEAFF.

The V and J genes are TRBV6-5 and TRBJ1-3, with TRBD1 matching 7 bases. The CDR3 covers 14 residues. J lost 5 bases, V lost 2 bases, and 3 bases had no gene match. Germline V gene sequence: CDR1 MNHEY, CDR2 SVGAGI. Written as DNA, the CDR3 is TGTGCCAGCAGTTACGACAGGGATAGAAACACCATATATTTT. Encoded protein: CASSYDRDRNTIYF.

The chain recombines TRBV18 with TRBJ2-1; 7 positions match TRBD2. CDR3 length: 13 amino acids. The trim removed 3 bases at V and 10 bases at J, leaving 6 bases unmatched. CDR1 is KGHSH and CDR2 is LQKENI in the germline V gene. The CDR3 reads CASSPGTNLEQFF. The CDR3 DNA reads TGTGCCAGCTCACCCGGGACTAACCTAGAGCAGTTCTTC. The whole variable domain, remainder taken from reference TRBV18 and TRBJ2-1, is NAGVMQNPRHLVRRRGQEARLRCSPMKGHSHVYWYRQLPEEGLKFMVYLQKENIIDESGMPKERFSAEFPKEGPSILRIQQVVRGDSAAYFCASSPGTNLEQFFGPGTRLTVL.

This sequence joins TRBV27 and TRBJ2-5, with 10 bases identical to TRBD1. The V gene end was trimmed by 6 bases and the J gene end by 1 base; junction bases not matched to a gene: 8. Germline V lookup: CDR1 MNHEY, CDR2 SMNVEV (reference sequence). The CDR3 sequence is 16 residues long. The CDR3 protein is CASSLRTGGVQETQYF. CDR3 DNA sequence: TGTGCCAGCAGCCTAAGGACAGGGGGTGTCCAAGAGACCCAGTACTTC.